This T cell receptor (beta chain) emerged from a study of response to subunit inactivated influenza vaccine. TCRdb re-analysed the RT-PCR reads in MiXCR, keeping a single row per CDR3 protein. The sample contains about 500,000 distinct CDR3 sequences, more than 15% of which appear only once. The CDR3 has 15 amino acids. The V segment lost 4 bases and the J segment 2 bases; nucleotides outside the gene matches: 3. The V gene's germline CDR1 is MGHDK and CDR2 SYGVNS. Study observations and caveats: The authors offered the suggestion that each seasonal influenza vaccination recruits few new T cells.

Concerning this clonotype itself: Its antigen is as yet unknown.

The material was CD4+ T cells sorted from PBMCs, obtained less than 25 months after vaccination. V is TRBV25-1 and J is TRBJ2-7, with TRBD2 identical over 12 bases. This receptor was obtained from a man between 50 and 69 years old who received an inactivated influenza vaccine. The CDR3 DNA reads as TGTGCCAGCAGTGCTTCTAGCGGGAGGGCCTACGAGCAGTACTTC. This encodes CASSASSGRAYEQYF.